The clone carrying this T cell receptor (beta chain) was detected many times. TCRdb used MiXCR to reprocess the RT-PCR reads, holding one entry per CDR3 protein. The table records roughly 670,000 distinct CDR3 sequences, about 14% of them present only once. V gave up 0 bases and J gave up 1 base, with 4 bases separating them. Looked up from germline, CDR1 is LNHNV and CDR2 is YYDKDF (reference sequence). This CDR3 is 13 amino acids long. The sample originates from a study of response to subunit inactivated influenza vaccine. The sample in question was PBMCs from blood, obtained less than 15 days before vaccination. The chain uses TRBV15 and TRBJ2-7; no reliable D call. This TCR was sampled from a man aged 50 to 60 who received an inactivated influenza vaccine. CDR3: CATSRDLSYEQYF. As DNA, the CDR3 is TGTGCCACCAGCAGAGATTTATCCTACGAGCAGTACTTC.